This entry is about one T cell receptor beta chain. This could be a read error, since a much larger clone is one nucleotide away. From about 490 ng of total RNA, TCR beta-specific cDNA was reverse-transcribed using a constant-region primer. ARM-PCR was slightly modified, and three nested multiplex PCR rounds with it gave rise to the TCR beta libraries. The first two PCR rounds used TRBV1-TRBV30 primers with a Cbeta primer, roughly 10 cycles each. MiXCR, run by TCRdb on the multiplex PCR reads, gives a single entry per CDR3 protein. The data hold about 70,000 distinct CDR3 sequences, with 55% to 75% observed a single time. Unsorted bulk tissue (roughly 17-34 mg) underwent RNA and DNA co-extraction. Each sampled tumor had five separate regions taken from it. This entry belongs to a study of tumor-infiltrating lymphocytes in primary liver carcinoma. Background on the study: Tumor stage was T1-T3 N0M0, and tumor size was roughly 4 to 10 cm across.

V was pared by 9 bases and J by 1 base, with 12 bases between. This CDR3 has 14 residues. CDR1 is LNHDA and CDR2 is SQIVND in the germline V gene (reference sequence). This receptor was taken from a man aged 40-50 years with primary liver carcinoma and hepatitis B virus infection. The sequencing input was liver tumor tissue from sampling region 4. The subset was: tumor region T4, right-lateral pole. The rearrangement links TRBV19 to TRBJ2-2, with D perhaps TRBD2 (5 bases). The CDR3: CARIRTVNTGELFF. The CDR3 DNA sequence: TGTGCCAGAATTCGGACTGTGAACACCGGGGAGCTGTTTTTT.